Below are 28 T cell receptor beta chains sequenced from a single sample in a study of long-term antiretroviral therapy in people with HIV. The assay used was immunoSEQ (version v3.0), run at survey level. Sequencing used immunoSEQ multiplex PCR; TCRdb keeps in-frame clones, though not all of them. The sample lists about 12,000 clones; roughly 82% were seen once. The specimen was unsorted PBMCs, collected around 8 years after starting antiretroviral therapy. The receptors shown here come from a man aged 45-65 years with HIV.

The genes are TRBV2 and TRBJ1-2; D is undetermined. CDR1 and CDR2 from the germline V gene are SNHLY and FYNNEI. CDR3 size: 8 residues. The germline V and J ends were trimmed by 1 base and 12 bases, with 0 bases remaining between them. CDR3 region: CASSEDTF. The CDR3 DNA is TGTGCCAGCAGTGAAGACACCTTC.

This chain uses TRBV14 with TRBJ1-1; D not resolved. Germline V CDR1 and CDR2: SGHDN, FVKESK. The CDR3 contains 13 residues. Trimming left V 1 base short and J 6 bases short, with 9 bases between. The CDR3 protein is CASSQVPAAEAFF. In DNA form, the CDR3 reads TGTGCCAGCAGCCAAGTGCCTGCGGCTGAAGCTTTCTTT.

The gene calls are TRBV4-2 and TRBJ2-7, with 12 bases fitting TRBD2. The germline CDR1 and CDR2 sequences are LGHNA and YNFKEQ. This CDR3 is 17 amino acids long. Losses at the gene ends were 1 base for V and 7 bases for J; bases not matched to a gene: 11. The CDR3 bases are TGTGCCAGCAGCCAAGCTGTCAGTCTAGCGGGGGGGCGAGAGCAGTACTTC. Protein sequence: CASSQAVSLAGGREQYF.

CDR3 nucleotides: TGTGCCAGTAGCCCAGACTTGTACGAGCAGTACTTC. Encoded protein: CASSPDLYEQYF. The chain combines TRBV19 with TRBJ2-7; D gene uncertain. Germline CDR1 reads LNHDA; CDR2 reads SQIVND (reference sequence). V lost 6 bases, J lost 4 bases, and 10 bases lay in between. The CDR3 length is 12 residues.

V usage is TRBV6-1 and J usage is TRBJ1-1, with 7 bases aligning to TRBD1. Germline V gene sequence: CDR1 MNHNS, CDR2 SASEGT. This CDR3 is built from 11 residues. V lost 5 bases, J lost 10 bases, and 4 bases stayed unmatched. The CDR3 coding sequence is TGTGCCAGCAGTCTAGGGACAGCAGCTTTCTTT. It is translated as CASSLGTAAFF.

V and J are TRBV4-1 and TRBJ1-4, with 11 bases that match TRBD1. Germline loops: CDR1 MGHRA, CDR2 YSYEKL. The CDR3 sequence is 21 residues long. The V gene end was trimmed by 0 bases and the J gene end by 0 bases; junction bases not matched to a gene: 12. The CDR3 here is CASSQDRAEDRGLATNEKLFF. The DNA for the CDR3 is TGCGCCAGCAGCCAAGATCGGGCGGAGGACAGGGGGCTTGCAACTAATGAAAAACTGTTTTTT.

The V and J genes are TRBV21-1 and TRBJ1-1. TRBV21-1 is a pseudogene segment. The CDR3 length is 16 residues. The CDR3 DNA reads TGTGCCAGCAGCAAGGGAGGCGGGGGCAGGGGCACTGAAGCTTTCTTT. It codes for CASSKGGGGRGTEAFF.

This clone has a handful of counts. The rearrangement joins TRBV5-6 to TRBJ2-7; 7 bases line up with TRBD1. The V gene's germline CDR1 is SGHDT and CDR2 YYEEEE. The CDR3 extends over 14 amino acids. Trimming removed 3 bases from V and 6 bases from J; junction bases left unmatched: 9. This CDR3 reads CASSSTGKVVEQYF. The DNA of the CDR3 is TGTGCCAGCAGCTCGACAGGGAAGGTCGTCGAGCAGTACTTC.

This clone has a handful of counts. Here the CDR3 reads CAWSRVQTNTEAFF. CDR3 coding DNA: TGTGCCTGGAGTAGGGTTCAGACGAACACTGAAGCTTTCTTT. The chain joins TRBV30 to TRBJ1-1, with D hard to call. The length of the CDR3 is 14 residues. In germline, CDR1 is GTSNPN, CDR2 SVGIG (reference sequence). V was clipped by 2 bases and J by 1 base, with 11 bases between them.

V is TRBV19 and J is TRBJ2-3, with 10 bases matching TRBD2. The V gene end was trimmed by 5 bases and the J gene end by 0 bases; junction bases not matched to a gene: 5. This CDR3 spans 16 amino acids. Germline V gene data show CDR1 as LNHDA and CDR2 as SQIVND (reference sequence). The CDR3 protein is CASSVSGGASTDTQYF. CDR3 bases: TGTGCCAGTAGTGTAAGCGGGGGGGCTAGCACAGATACGCAGTATTTT.

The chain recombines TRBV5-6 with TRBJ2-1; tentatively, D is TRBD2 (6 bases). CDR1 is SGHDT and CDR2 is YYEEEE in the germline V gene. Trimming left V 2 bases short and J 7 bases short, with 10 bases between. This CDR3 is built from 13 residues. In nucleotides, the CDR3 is TGTGCCAGCAGCTTATACGGGGGAAATGAGCAGTTCTTC. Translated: CASSLYGGNEQFF.

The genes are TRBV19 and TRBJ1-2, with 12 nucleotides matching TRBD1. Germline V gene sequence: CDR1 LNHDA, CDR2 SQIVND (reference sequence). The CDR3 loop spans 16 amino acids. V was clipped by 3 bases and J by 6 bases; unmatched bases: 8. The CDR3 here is CASSMVGTGGADGYTF. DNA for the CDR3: TGTGCCAGTAGTATGGTCGGGACAGGGGGCGCAGATGGCTACACCTTC. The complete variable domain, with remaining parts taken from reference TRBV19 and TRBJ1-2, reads DGGITQSPKYLFRKEGQNVTLSCEQNLNHDAMYWYRQDPGQGLRLIYYSQIVNDFQKGDIAEGYSVSREKKESFPLTVTSAQKNPTAFYLCASSMVGTGGADGYTFGSGTRLTVV.

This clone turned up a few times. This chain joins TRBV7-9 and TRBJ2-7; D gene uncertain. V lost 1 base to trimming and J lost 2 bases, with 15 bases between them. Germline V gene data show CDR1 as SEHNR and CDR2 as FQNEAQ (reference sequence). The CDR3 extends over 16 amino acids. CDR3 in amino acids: CASSLEHSRNPYEQYF. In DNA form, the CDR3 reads TGTGCCAGCAGCTTAGAGCACTCCAGGAACCCCTACGAGCAGTACTTC. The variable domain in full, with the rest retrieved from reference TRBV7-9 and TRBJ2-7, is DTGVSQNPRHKITKRGQNVTFRCDPISEHNRLYWYRQTLGQGPEFLTYFQNEAQLEKSRLLSDRFSAERPKGSFSTLEIQRTEQGDSAMYLCASSLEHSRNPYEQYFGPGTRLTVT.

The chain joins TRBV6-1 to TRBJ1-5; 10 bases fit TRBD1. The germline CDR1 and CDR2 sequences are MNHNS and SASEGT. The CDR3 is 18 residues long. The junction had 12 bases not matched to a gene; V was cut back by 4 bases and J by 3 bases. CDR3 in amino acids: CASSGPGQGLLNNQPQHF. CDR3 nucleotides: TGTGCCAGCAGTGGACCGGGACAGGGGCTTTTAAACAATCAGCCCCAGCATTTT.

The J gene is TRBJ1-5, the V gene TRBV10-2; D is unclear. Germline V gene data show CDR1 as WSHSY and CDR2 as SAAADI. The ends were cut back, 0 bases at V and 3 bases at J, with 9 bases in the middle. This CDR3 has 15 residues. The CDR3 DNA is TGCGCCAGCAGTGAGTCGGGTAATTTCAATCAGCCCCAGCATTTT. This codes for CASSESGNFNQPQHF.

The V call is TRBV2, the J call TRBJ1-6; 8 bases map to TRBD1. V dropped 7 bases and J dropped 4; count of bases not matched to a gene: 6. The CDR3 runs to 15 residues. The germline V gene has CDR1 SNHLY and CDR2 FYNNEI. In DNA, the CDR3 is TGTGCCAGCACCGCGACAGGGGAGTATAATTCACCCCTCCACTTT. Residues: CASTATGEYNSPLHF.

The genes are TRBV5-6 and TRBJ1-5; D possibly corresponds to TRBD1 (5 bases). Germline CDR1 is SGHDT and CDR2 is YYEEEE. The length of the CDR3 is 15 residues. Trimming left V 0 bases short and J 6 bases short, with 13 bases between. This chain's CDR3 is CASSLGSGISQPQHF. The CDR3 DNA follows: TGTGCCAGCAGCTTGGGGTCAGGGATTAGTCAGCCCCAGCATTTT.

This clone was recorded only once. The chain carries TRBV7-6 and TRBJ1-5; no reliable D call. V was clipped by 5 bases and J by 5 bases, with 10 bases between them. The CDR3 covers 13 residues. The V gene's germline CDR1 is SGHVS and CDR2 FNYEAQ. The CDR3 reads CASSPSRYQPQHF. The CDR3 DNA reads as TGTGCCAGCAGCCCCTCGCGATATCAGCCCCAGCATTTT.

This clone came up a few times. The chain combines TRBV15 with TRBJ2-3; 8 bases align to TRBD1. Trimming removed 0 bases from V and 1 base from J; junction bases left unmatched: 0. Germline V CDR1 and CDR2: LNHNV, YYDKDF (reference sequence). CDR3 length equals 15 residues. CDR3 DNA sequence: TGTGCCACCAGCAGAGAGGGACAGGGCACAGATACGCAGTATTTT. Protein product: CATSREGQGTDTQYF.

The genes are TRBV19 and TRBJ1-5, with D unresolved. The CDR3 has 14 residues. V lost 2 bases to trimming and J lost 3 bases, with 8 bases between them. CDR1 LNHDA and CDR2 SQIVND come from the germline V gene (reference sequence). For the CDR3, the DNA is TGTGCCAGTAGTATACAAGTAGTCAATCAGCCCCAGCATTTT. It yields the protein CASSIQVVNQPQHF.

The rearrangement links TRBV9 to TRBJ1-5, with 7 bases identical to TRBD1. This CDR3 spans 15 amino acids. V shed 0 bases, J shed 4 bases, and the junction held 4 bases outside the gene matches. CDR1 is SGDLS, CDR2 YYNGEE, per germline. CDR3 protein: CASSVDGQDNQPQHF. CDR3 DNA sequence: TGTGCCAGCAGCGTAGACGGACAGGATAATCAGCCCCAGCATTTT.

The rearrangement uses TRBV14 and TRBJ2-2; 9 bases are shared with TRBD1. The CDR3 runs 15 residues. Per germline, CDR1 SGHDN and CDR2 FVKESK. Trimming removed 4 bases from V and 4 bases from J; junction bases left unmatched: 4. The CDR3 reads CASSRGQGGTGELFF. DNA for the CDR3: TGTGCCAGCAGCCGGGGACAGGGAGGCACCGGGGAGCTGTTTTTT.

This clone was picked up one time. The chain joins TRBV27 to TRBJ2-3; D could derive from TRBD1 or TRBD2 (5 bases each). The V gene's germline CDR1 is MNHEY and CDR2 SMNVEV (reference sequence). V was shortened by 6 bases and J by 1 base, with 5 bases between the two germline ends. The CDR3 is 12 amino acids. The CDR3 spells CASRGGTDTQYF. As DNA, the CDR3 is TGTGCCAGCAGGGGGGGCACAGATACGCAGTATTTT.

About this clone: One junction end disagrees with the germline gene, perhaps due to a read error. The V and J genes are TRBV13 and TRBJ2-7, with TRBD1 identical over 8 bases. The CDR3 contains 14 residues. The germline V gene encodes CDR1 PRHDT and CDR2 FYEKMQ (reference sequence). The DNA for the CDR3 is TGTGCCAGCAGCTTCCAGGGGGCCGGGTACGGGCAGTACTTC. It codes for CASSFQGAGYGQYF.

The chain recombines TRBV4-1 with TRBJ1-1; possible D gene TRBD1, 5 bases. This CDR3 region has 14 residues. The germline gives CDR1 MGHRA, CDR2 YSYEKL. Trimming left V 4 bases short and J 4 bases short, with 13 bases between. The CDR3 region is CASSLEGVSTEAFF. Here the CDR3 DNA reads TGCGCCAGCAGCCTTGAAGGGGTGAGCACTGAAGCTTTCTTT.

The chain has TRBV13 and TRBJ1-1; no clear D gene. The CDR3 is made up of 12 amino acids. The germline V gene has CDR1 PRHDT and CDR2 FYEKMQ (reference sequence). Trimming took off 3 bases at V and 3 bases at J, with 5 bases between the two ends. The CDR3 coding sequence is TGTGCCAGCAGCTTCGGGGACACTGAAGCTTTCTTT. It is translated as CASSFGDTEAFF.

In DNA form, the CDR3 reads TGTGCCAGCAGCTTAGGCGGGGGCCTCTACGAGCAGTACTTC. Amino acid sequence: CASSLGGGLYEQYF. This chain uses TRBV7-6 with TRBJ2-7, with D possibly matching TRBD2 (7 bases). The CDR3 loop spans 14 amino acids. Germline CDR1 is SGHVS and CDR2 is FNYEAQ. The V and J ends lost 1 base and 3 bases respectively, with 10 bases between them.

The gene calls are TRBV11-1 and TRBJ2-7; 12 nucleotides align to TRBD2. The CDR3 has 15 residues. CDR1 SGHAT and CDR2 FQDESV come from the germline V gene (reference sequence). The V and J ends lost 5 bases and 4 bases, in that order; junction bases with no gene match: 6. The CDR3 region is CASSRLAGDVYEQYF. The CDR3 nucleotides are TGTGCCAGCAGCCGACTAGCGGGGGACGTATACGAGCAGTACTTC.